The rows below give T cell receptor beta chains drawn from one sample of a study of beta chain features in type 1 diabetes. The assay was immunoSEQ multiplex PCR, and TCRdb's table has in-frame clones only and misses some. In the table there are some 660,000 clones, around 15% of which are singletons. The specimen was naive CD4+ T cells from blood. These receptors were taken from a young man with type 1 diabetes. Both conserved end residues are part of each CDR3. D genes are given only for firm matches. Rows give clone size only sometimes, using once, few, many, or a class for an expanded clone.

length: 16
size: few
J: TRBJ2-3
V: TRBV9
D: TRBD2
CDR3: CASSTRTSGPIDTQYF
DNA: TGTGCCAGCAGCACACGGACTAGCGGGCCTATAGATACGCAGTATTTT

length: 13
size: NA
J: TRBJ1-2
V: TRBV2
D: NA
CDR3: CASSAAGNYGYTF
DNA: TGTGCCAGCAGTGCAGCGGGGAACTATGGCTACACCTTC

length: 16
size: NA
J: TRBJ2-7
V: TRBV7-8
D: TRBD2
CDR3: CASSLPTSGPSYEQYF
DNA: TGTGCCAGCAGCTTACCTACTAGCGGACCCTCCTACGAGCAGTACTTC

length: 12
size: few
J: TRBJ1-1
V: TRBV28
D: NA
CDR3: CASLEGHTEAFF
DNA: TGTGCCAGCTTGGAGGGACACACTGAAGCTTTCTTT

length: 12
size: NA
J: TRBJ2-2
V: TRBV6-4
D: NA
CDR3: CASSDRTGELFF
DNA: TGTGCCAGCAGTGACAGAACCGGGGAGCTGTTTTTT

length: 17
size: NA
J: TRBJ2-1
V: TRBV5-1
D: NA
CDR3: CASSLRVSSSSYNEQFF
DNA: TGCGCCAGCAGCCTCCGGGTGTCGAGCAGCTCCTACAATGAGCAGTTCTTC

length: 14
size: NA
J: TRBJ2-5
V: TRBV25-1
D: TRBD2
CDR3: CASSGLGRGETQYF
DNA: TGTGCCAGCAGTGGGTTAGGGAGGGGAGAGACCCAGTACTTC

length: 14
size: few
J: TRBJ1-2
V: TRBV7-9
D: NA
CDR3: CASSLNLEGYGYTF
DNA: TGTGCCAGCAGCTTAAACTTGGAGGGCTATGGCTACACCTTC

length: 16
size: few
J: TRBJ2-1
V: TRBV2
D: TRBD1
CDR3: CASSEGGTGAINEQFF
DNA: TGTGCCAGCAGTGAAGGCGGGACAGGGGCGATCAATGAGCAGTTCTTC

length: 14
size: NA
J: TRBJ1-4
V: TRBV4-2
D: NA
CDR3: CASSPGLLNEKLFF
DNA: TGTGCCAGCAGCCCGGGACTTCTTAATGAAAAACTGTTTTTT

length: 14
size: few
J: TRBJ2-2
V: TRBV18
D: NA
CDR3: CASSPRDSTGELFF
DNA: TGTGCCAGCTCACCAAGAGACAGCACCGGGGAGCTGTTTTTT

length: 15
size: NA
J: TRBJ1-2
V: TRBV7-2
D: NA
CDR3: CASSLVFQGLNGYTF
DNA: TGTGCCAGCAGCTTAGTATTCCAGGGGTTGAATGGCTACACCTTC

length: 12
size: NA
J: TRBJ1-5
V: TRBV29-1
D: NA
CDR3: CSRCWSNQPQHF
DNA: TGCAGCCGTTGTTGGAGCAATCAGCCCCAGCATTTT

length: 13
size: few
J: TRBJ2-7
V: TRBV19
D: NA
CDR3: CASSINREYEQYF
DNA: TGTGCCAGTAGTATTAACAGGGAGTACGAGCAGTACTTC

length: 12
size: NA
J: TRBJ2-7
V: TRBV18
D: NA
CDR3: CASAGSSYEQYF
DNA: TGTGCCAGCGCCGGGAGCTCCTACGAGCAGTACTTC

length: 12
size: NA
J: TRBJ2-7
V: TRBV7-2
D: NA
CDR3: CASSLRGYEQYF
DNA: TGTGCCAGCAGCTTGAGAGGCTACGAGCAGTACTTC

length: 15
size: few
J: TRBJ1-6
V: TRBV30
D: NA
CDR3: CAWSVLQSRNSPLHF
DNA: TGTGCCTGGAGTGTACTACAAAGTAGGAATTCACCCCTCCACTTT

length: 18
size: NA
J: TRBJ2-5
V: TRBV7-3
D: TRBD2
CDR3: CASSLQRTSGGYQETQYF
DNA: TGTGCCAGCAGCCTGCAGAGGACTAGCGGGGGATACCAAGAGACCCAGTACTTC

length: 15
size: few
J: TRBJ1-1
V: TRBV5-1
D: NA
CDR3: CASSPEGGRNTEAFF
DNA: TGCGCCAGCAGCCCCGAGGGAGGGAGAAACACTGAAGCTTTCTTT

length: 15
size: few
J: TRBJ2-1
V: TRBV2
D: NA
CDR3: CASSARGASYNEQFF
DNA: TGTGCCAGCAGTGCGAGGGGGGCATCCTACAATGAGCAGTTCTTC

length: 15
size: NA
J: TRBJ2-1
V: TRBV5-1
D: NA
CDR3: CASSVPLSSYNEQFF
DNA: TGCGCCAGCAGCGTGCCCTTGAGCTCCTACAATGAGCAGTTCTTC

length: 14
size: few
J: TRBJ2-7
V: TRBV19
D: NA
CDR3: CASSPRRSSYEQYF
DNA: TGTGCCAGTAGTCCGAGACGTTCCTCCTACGAGCAGTACTTC

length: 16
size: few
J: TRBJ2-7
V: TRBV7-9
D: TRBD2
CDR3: CASSLSLAGAPYEQYF
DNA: TGTGCCAGCAGCTTGTCACTAGCGGGGGCCCCCTACGAGCAGTACTTC

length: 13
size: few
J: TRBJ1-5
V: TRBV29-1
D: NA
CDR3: CSVDPGLGQPQHF
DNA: TGCAGCGTTGATCCGGGTTTGGGCCAGCCCCAGCATTTT

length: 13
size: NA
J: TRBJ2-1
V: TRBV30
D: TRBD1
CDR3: CASSQGNYNEQFF
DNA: TGTGCCTCCTCACAGGGGAACTACAATGAGCAGTTCTTC

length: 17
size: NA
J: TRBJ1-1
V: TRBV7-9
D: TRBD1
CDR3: CASSPRGGLVMNTEAFF
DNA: TGTGCCAGCAGCCCCAGGGGGGGGCTGGTGATGAACACTGAAGCTTTCTTT

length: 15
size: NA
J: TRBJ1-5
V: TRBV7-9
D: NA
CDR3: CASSPGTLGGQPQHF
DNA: TGTGCCAGCAGCCCCGGGACCCTCGGGGGACAGCCCCAGCATTTT

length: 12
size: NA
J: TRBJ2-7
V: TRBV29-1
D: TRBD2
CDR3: CSAQGTRGEQYF
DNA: TGCAGCGCCCAGGGGACTAGAGGCGAGCAGTACTTC

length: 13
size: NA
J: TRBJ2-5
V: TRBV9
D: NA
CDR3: CASSPGAGETQYF
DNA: TGTGCCAGCAGCCCCGGGGCGGGGGAGACCCAGTACTTC

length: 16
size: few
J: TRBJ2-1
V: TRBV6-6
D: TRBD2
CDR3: CASSYPASGRFNEQFF
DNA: TGTGCCAGCAGTTACCCGGCTAGCGGGAGGTTCAATGAGCAGTTCTTC

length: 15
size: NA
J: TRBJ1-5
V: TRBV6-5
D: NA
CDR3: CASSPRGNSNQPQHF
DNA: TGTGCCAGCAGTCCCCGTGGTAATAGCAATCAGCCCCAGCATTTT

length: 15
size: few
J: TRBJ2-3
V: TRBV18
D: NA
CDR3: CASSLEGFSTDTQYF
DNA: TGTGCCAGCTCACTCGAAGGGTTTAGCACAGATACGCAGTATTTT

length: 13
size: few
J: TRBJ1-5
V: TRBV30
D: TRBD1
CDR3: CAWGGQGGQPQHF
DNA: TGTGCCTGGGGCGGACAGGGCGGCCAGCCCCAGCATTTT

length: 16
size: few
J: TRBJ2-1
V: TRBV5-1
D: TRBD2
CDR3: CASSLAVIAGGNEQFF
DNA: TGCGCCAGCAGCTTGGCCGTGATAGCGGGAGGGAATGAGCAGTTCTTC

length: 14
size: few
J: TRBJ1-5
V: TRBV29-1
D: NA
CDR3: CSVAGGYGNQPQHF
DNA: TGCAGCGTGGCAGGAGGGTACGGCAATCAGCCCCAGCATTTT

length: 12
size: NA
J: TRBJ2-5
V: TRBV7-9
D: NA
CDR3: CASSHPRQTQYF
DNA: TGTGCCAGCAGCCACCCGCGTCAGACCCAGTACTTC

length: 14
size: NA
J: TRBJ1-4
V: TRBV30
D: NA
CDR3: CAWSLGRLNEKLFF
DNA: TGTGCCTGGAGTCTCGGCAGGTTGAATGAAAAACTGTTTTTT

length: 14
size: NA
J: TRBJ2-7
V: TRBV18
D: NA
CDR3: CASSLGPNSYEQYF
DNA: TGTGCCAGCTCACTGGGACCGAACTCCTACGAGCAGTACTTC

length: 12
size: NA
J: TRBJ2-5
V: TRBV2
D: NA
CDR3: CASSEAVRTQYF
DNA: TGTGCCAGCAGTGAAGCGGTCCGGACCCAGTACTTC

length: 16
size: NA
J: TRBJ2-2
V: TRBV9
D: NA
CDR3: CASTPSGRGNTGELFF
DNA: TGTGCCAGCACCCCTTCGGGGCGTGGGAACACCGGGGAGCTGTTTTTT

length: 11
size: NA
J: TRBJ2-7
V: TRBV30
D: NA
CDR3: CAWSVPNKQYF
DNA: TGTGCCTGGAGTGTACCGAACAAGCAGTACTTC

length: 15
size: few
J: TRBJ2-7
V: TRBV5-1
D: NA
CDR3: CASSSGGPGRGEQYF
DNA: TGCGCCAGCAGCTCGGGCGGTCCGGGACGAGGGGAGCAGTACTTC

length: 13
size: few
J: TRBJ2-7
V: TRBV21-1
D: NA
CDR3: CASRRDPGHEQYF
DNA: TGTGCCAGCAGAAGAGACCCCGGCCACGAGCAGTACTTC

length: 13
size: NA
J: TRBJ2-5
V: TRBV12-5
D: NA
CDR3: CASGLERGGNQYF
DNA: TGTGCTAGTGGTTTAGAGAGGGGTGGGAACCAGTACTTC

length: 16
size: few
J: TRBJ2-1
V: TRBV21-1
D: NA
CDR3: CASSKAHSGGFNEQFF
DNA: TGTGCCAGCAGCAAAGCGCATAGCGGGGGTTTCAATGAGCAGTTCTTC

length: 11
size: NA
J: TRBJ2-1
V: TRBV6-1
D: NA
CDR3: CAVQGYNEQFF
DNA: TGTGCCGTCCAGGGCTACAATGAGCAGTTCTTC

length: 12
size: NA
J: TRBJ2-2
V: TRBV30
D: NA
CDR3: CARSEMVGELFF
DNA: TGTGCCCGGAGTGAAATGGTCGGGGAGCTGTTTTTT

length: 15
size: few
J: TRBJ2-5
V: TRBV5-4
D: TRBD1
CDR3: CASSFGQGAGETQYF
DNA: TGTGCCAGCAGCTTTGGACAGGGGGCAGGAGAGACCCAGTACTTC

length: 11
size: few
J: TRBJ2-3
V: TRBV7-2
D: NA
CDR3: CASRGTDTQYF
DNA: TGTGCCAGCAGGGGTACAGATACGCAGTATTTT

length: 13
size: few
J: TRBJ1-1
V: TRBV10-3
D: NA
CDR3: CAISETGSTEAFF
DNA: TGTGCCATCAGTGAGACGGGAAGCACTGAAGCTTTCTTT

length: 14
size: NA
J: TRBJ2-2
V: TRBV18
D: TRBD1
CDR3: CASSTDRITGELFF
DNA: TGTGCCAGCTCAACGGACAGGATCACCGGGGAGCTGTTTTTT

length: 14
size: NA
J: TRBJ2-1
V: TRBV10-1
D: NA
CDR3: CASRRDRTYNEQFF
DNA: TGCGCCAGCAGGAGGGACCGCACCTACAATGAGCAGTTCTTC

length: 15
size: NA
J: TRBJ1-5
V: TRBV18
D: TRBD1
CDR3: CASSPDRASNQPQHF
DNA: TGTGCCAGCTCACCAGACAGGGCAAGCAATCAGCCCCAGCATTTT

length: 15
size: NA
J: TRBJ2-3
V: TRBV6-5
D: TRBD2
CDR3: CASSRGSGGGNTQYF
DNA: TGTGCCAGCAGCCGGGGGAGCGGGGGGGGAAATACGCAGTATTTT

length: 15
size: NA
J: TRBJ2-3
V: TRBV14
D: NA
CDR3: CASSQKQRNGDTQYF
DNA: TGTGCCAGCAGCCAAAAACAAAGAAATGGAGATACGCAGTATTTT

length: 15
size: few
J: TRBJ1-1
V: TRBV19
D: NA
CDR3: CASSNYVLAGTEAFF
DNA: TGTGCCAGTAGTAACTACGTCCTAGCCGGCACTGAAGCTTTCTTT

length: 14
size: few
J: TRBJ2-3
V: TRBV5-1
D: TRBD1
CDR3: CASRSGTGGYTQYF
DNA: TGCGCCAGCAGATCCGGGACAGGGGGTTATACGCAGTATTTT